This TCR beta chain was identified in a study of blood T cell repertoires in COVID-19. On the study more broadly: The analysed material was cDNA or gDNA that came from T cells, B-cell-depleted T cells, or PBMCs.

In the source study's methods: Estimates of nucleated cell counts were drawn from the amplification of reference gene primers. The table came from immunoSEQ multiplex PCR; TCRdb's copy has only in-frame clones and leaves some out. Clonal size and the V and J genes are those of that table, whereas D and trimming came from the DNA. The sample carries roughly 100,000 clones, over 80% recorded once. V shed 2 bases and J shed 4 bases, with 9 bases lying between them. CDR1 is MGHRA and CDR2 is YSYEKL in the germline V gene. The CDR3 consists of 14 residues. This TCR derives from a man aged 50 or older with acute or convalescent COVID-19. The source material was peripheral blood. The V gene is TRBV4-1, the J gene TRBJ1-5; D possibly corresponds to TRBD1 (6 bases). CDR3 in amino acids: CASSQQGPNQPQHF. The CDR3, as DNA: TGCGCCAGCAGCCAACAGGGGCCGAATCAGCCCCAGCATTTT.